This T cell receptor beta chain comes out of a study of graft-versus-host responses after intestinal transplantation. On the study more broadly: All recipients were transplanted with multivisceral, liver-intestinal, or isolated intestinal grafts. After anti-thymocyte globulin induction, recipients took tacrolimus and steroids for about 3 years.

The CDR3 runs to 14 residues. The junction had 7 bases not matched to a gene; V was cut back by 6 bases and J by 8 bases. Germline CDR1 MNHNY, CDR2 SVGAGI (reference sequence). General study points: Detected in recipient marrow were GvH clones, some of which were first observed in ileum or blood. Early after transplant, HvG declines were associated with peak levels of circulating GvH clones.

Some clones are missing from TCRdb's copy, which holds only in-frame ones; the method was immunoSEQ multiplex PCR. The sample has nearly 45,000 clones, 75% to 95% seen once; the top ten hold 3.5% to 5%. Turning to this clone: Its antigen is currently unknown.

J is TRBJ1-4 and V is TRBV6-6, with 9 nucleotides matching TRBD1. Material: PBMCs, obtained 524 days after transplant. This TCR was recovered from a human patient who received an intestinal transplant, so some T cells may come from the graft donor. CDR3 region: CASSLTGGEEKLFF. CDR3 nucleotide sequence: TGTGCCAGCAGCCTAACAGGGGGCGAGGAAAAACTGTTTTTT.